The next 11 T cell receptor beta chains were all read from a single sample in a study of regulatory T cells in long-lasting Graves disease. Building the TCR beta libraries relied on iRepertoire HTBI primers, and CDR3 regions underwent Arm-PCR. A single record per CDR3 protein comes from TCRdb applying MiXCR to the multiplex PCR reads. The sample lists about 210,000 distinct CDR3 sequences; roughly 19% were seen once. Stated time point: newly diagnosed GD, antithyroid drugs for less than 3 months. RNA isolated from PBMCs was used to make the TCR library. The same data also contributed to another study, on T cells in Graves' hyperthyroidism and ophthalmopathy.

Source: peripheral blood mononuclear cells (PBMCs), taken at new diagnosis, from a patient treated with antithyroid drugs. The receptors were sampled from a woman aged 25 to 39 with Graves disease.

This clonotype was observed many times. The genes are TRBV6-1 and TRBJ1-4; 7 nucleotides agree with TRBD1. This CDR3 is built from 15 residues. V dropped 4 bases and J dropped 3; count of bases not matched to a gene: 5. Germline CDR1 is MNHNS and CDR2 is SASEGT. The CDR3 is CASSGNRGPNEKLFF. CDR3 nucleotides: TGTGCCAGCAGTGGGAACAGGGGTCCTAATGAAAAACTGTTTTTT.

This clonotype was detected a few times. The conserved phenylalanine or tryptophan normally closing the CDR3 is absent here, so this likely arose from a read error. This rearrangement joins TRBV20-1 to TRBJ1-2; D possibly corresponds to TRBD1 (6 bases). The CDR3 has 13 residues. Deletions cut 3 bases from V and 8 bases from J, with 16 bases between. Germline lookup yields CDR1 DFQATT and CDR2 SNEGSKA (reference sequence). The CDR3 bases are TGCAGTGCTAGGGCCCCACACAGGGACGGCTACACCTCC. The encoded protein is CSARAPHRDGYTS.

This clonotype was detected many times. This sequence joins TRBV12-3 or TRBV12-4 and TRBJ2-5; 8 nucleotides agree with TRBD1. Losses at the gene ends were 5 bases for V and 2 bases for J; bases not matched to a gene: 4. The CDR3 contains 14 residues. The CDR3 DNA follows: TGTGCCAGCAGTCCTACAGGGGGGCAAGAGACCCAGTACTTC. It is translated as CASSPTGGQETQYF.

This clonotype was seen at least ten times. The rearrangement links TRBV20-1 to TRBJ1-2, with D hard to call. Trimming pared 4 bases from V and 8 bases from J, leaving 17 bases between. CDR1 is DFQATT, CDR2 SNEGSKA, per germline (reference sequence). CDR3 length equals 13 residues. The CDR3 reads CSAITRGLGGYTF. The CDR3 DNA reads as TGCAGTGCTATCACGCGGGGATTAGGCGGCTACACCTTC.

J is TRBJ2-1 and V is TRBV2, with D possibly TRBD1 on 5 matching bases. The DNA end favors TRBJ2-3, so the J call may be wrong. Germline V CDR1 and CDR2: SNHLY, FYNNEI. The CDR3 is 17 residues long. The CDR3 here is CASSELREHTATDTQYF. The CDR3 coding sequence is TGTGCCAGCAGTGAACTCAGGGAACACACCGCCACAGATACGCAGTATTTT.

This clonotype was seen repeatedly, ten times or more. The chain couples TRBV5-1 to TRBJ1-5; TRBD1 aligns across 10 bases. The CDR3 totals 14 residues. J was trimmed by 7 bases and V by 0 bases; bases with no gene match: 1. Germline V lookup: CDR1 SGHRS, CDR2 YFSETQ. CDR3 amino acids: CASSLETGGQPQHF. CDR3 coding DNA: TGCGCCAGCAGCTTGGAGACAGGGGGCCAGCCCCAGCATTTT. The full variable domain, with the rest looked up from reference TRBV5-1 and TRBJ1-5, is KAGVTQTPRYLIKTRGQQVTLSCSPISGHRSVSWYQQTPGQGLQFLFEYFSETQRNKGNFPGRFSGRQFSNSRSEMNVSTLELGDSALYLCASSLETGGQPQHFGDGTRLSIL.

This clonotype was seen repeatedly, ten times or more. This chain uses TRBV20-1 with TRBJ1-2, with no clear D. The CDR3 contains 14 residues. Germline V gene data show CDR1 as DFQATT and CDR2 as SNEGSKA (reference sequence). V dropped 7 bases and J dropped 8 bases, with 23 bases sitting between them. The CDR3 loop is CSVTEGGGRGGYTF. The CDR3 DNA is TGCAGTGTTACCGAAGGCGGCGGGCGTGGAGGCTACACCTTC.

The rearrangement uses TRBV12-3 or TRBV12-4 and TRBJ2-1; the D is unclear. The CDR3 consists of 16 residues. V lost 5 bases and J lost 0, with 14 bases in between. The CDR3 protein is CASSESISSSYNEQFF. The DNA for the CDR3 is TGTGCCAGCAGTGAGTCTATATCGAGCTCCTACAATGAGCAGTTCTTC.

This clonotype was counted at least ten times. This chain links TRBV27 with TRBJ1-2, with TRBD1 matching 7 bases. Germline V gene lookup returns CDR1 MNHEY and CDR2 SMNVEV (reference sequence). J gave up 8 bases and V 7 bases, and 16 bases lay outside the gene matches. The CDR3 is 15 residues long. This chain's CDR3 is CASILPTDRIYGYTF. In nucleotides, the CDR3 is TGTGCCAGCATCCTCCCCACGGACAGGATATACGGCTACACCTTC.

This clonotype was counted ten times or more. The chain carries TRBV11-3 and TRBJ2-2; the D gene is possibly TRBD1 (5 bases). In germline, CDR1 is SGHNT, CDR2 YENEEA. The CDR3 length is 13 residues. With 0 bases removed from V and 7 bases from J, the gap between germline ends came to 6 bases. DNA for the CDR3: TGTGCCAGCAGCTTAGATCAGGGCGGGGAGCTGTTTTTT. It translates to CASSLDQGGELFF. The full variable domain, with the rest looked up from reference TRBV11-3 and TRBJ2-2, is EAGVVQSPRYKIIEKKQPVAFWCNPISGHNTLYWYLQNLGQGPELLIRYENEEAVDDSQLPKDRFSAERLKGVDSTLKIQPAELGDSAVYLCASSLDQGGELFFGEGSRLTVL.

This clonotype has at least ten counts. The J gene is TRBJ2-4, the V gene TRBV3-1, with D perhaps TRBD1 (7 bases). CDR3 length equals 14 residues. V dropped 4 bases and J dropped 7 bases, with 14 bases sitting between them. Germline CDR1 is LGHDT and CDR2 is YNNKEL (reference sequence). For the CDR3, the DNA is TGTGCCAGCAGCCCCACTAGCAGGGGGAACATTCAGTACTTC. This gives the protein CASSPTSRGNIQYF.